A selection of T cell receptor beta chains follows, all from one sample in a study of blood T cell repertoires in COVID-19. Assay: immunoSEQ multiplex PCR; the TCRdb copy retains only in-frame clones and omits some. The table has over 40,000 clones, roughly 90% seen once. Sequencing was performed on peripheral blood. These receptors were collected from a human donor in a cohort sampled during active COVID-19. Both conserved end residues are trimmed from each CDR3. Each record gives: D gene, V gene, clone size, CDR3 protein. D genes are given only for firm matches. For some rows the clone size is stated as once, few or many, or as a class when expanded; others skip it.

TRBD1	TRBV7-2	NA	ASSHRWQGAKETQY
NA	TRBV28	once	ASIHGLPSNEQF
NA	TRBV9	NA	ASSAREPPSTGVGAF
TRBD1	TRBV10-3	NA	AISGLRDRDAYEQY
NA	TRBV3-1/TRBV3-2	NA	ASSQGLRSYNEQF
TRBD1	TRBV27	NA	ASSLRTGRGEQY
TRBD1	TRBV5-1	once	ASSLGNRGLGTEAF
NA	TRBV4-1	NA	ASSQGLGGRAGELF
TRBD1	TRBV7-9	NA	ASRGTDLWGYT
NA	TRBV18	NA	ASSPVRTDTQY
TRBD2	TRBV19	NA	ASSTGTSGRASYNEQF
TRBD1	TRBV5-4	NA	ASSFTGGNEQF
TRBD1	TRBV25-1	NA	ASSATGVIQPQH
TRBD1	TRBV6-5	NA	ASRGQGARETQY
NA	TRBV19	NA	ASAGLSNQPQH
NA	TRBV27	NA	ASLRRGHNEQF
NA	TRBV27	NA	ASSRGTGNTIY
NA	TRBV15	NA	ATSISGVETQY
TRBD1	TRBV27	few	ASRGTGGNQPQH
NA	TRBV7-9	NA	ASSLQLQQY
TRBD1	TRBV5-4	NA	ASSSSPGQGGQPQH
NA	TRBV25-1	NA	ASSAPGHLNTEAF
TRBD2	TRBV9	NA	ASSPTSGSFLSLF
NA	TRBV5-4	NA	ASSPGGQETQY
TRBD1	TRBV28	NA	ASTQGDAYGYT
NA	TRBV5-4	NA	ASSLEPSHEQF
NA	TRBV15	NA	ATSLGAFNQPQH
NA	TRBV5-6	NA	ASSLPRASNEKLF
NA	TRBV6-5	NA	ASRDRQRNEKLF
NA	TRBV11-3	NA	ASSRAGARDTQY
TRBD1	TRBV4-1	NA	ASSQDLADRGQGEQY
TRBD1	TRBV7-4	NA	ASSRCGQGELGELF
TRBD1	TRBV28	NA	ASRVGQLNQPQH